The 23 T cell receptor beta chains below were found in one sample sequenced in a study of blood T cell repertoires in COVID-19. TCRdb's table, derived via immunoSEQ multiplex PCR, lists solely in-frame clones and lacks some. The sample holds tens of thousands of clones, over 80% seen once. Sequencing used peripheral blood. Every receptor here comes from a human donor in a cohort sampled during active COVID-19.

This clone was recorded only once. The chain employs TRBV7-9 and TRBJ2-7; D is uncertain. This CDR3 is built from 11 residues. CDR1 is SEHNR and CDR2 is FQNEAQ in the germline V gene (reference sequence). The V gene lost 2 bases and the J gene lost 5 bases, with 4 bases spanning the gap. In nucleotides, the CDR3 is TGTGCCAGCAGCTTAAGCCACGAGCAGTACTTC. This gives the protein CASSLSHEQYF.

The V call is TRBV6-6, the J call TRBJ2-7; 7 positions match TRBD1. V dropped 5 bases and J dropped 0; count of bases not matched to a gene: 13. From germline, CDR1 is MNHNY and CDR2 SVGAGI (reference sequence). The CDR3 totals 17 residues. The CDR3 reads CASSLLLDRLGSYEQYF. Here the CDR3 DNA reads TGTGCCAGCAGTCTACTGTTGGACAGGTTGGGCTCCTACGAGCAGTACTTC.

The chain employs TRBV7-8 and TRBJ1-4; D is ambiguous. Germline V CDR1 and CDR2: SGHVS, FQNEAQ. This CDR3 has 12 residues. Trimming took off 5 bases at V and 11 bases at J, with 12 bases between the two ends. The CDR3 here is CASSTTTKKLFF. In DNA, the CDR3 is TGTGCCAGCAGCACAACAACAAAGAAACTGTTTTTT.

V gene TRBV10-3 combines with J gene TRBJ2-5; D not resolved. The CDR3 is 13 residues long. Per germline, CDR1 ENHRY and CDR2 SYGVKD. V was trimmed by 3 bases and J by 5 bases, leaving 10 bases between them. DNA of the CDR3: TGTGCCATCAGTGATTCGGCCAGGGAGACCCAGTACTTC. Protein: CAISDSARETQYF.

This rearrangement joins TRBV5-4 to TRBJ2-5; TRBD2 agrees at 8 bases. The CDR3 sequence is 15 residues long. Germline CDR1 reads SGHNT; CDR2 reads YYREEE (reference sequence). Germline trimming cut 0 bases from V and 1 base from J; bases unmatched to any gene: 2. CDR3: CASSLVAGGQETQYF. CDR3 in DNA: TGTGCCAGCAGCTTGGTTGCGGGGGGCCAAGAGACCCAGTACTTC.

The rearrangement uses TRBV6-5 and TRBJ2-7; weak D call: TRBD2 (6 bases). Germline CDR1 is MNHEY and CDR2 is SVGAGI. The CDR3 is made up of 14 amino acids. The ends were cut back, 6 bases at V and 3 bases at J, with 15 bases in the middle. As DNA, the CDR3 is TGTGCCAGCAGCCCCGGGACTCTGGGCTACGAGCAGTACTTC. Its translation: CASSPGTLGYEQYF.

The chain links TRBV27 to TRBJ2-1; 7 bases are shared with TRBD2. Germline V gives CDR1 MNHEY, CDR2 SMNVEV (reference sequence). The CDR3 totals 15 residues. The trim removed 3 bases at V and 5 bases at J, leaving 7 bases unmatched. The CDR3: CASSFSPGTNNEQFF. DNA of the CDR3: TGTGCCAGCAGTTTTTCTCCCGGGACTAACAATGAGCAGTTCTTC.

V gene TRBV2 combines with J gene TRBJ1-5, with D hard to call. Germline-derived CDR1 and CDR2 are SNHLY and FYNNEI. This CDR3 is built from 13 residues. The ends were cut back, 6 bases at V and 4 bases at J, with 10 bases in the middle. Here the CDR3 reads CASSRLRNQPQHF. The CDR3 DNA sequence: TGTGCCAGCAGCAGACTCAGAAATCAGCCCCAGCATTTT.

The V gene is TRBV3-1 (or the pseudogene TRBV3-2), the J gene TRBJ2-7; 13 nucleotides agree with TRBD2. V shed 4 bases, J shed 6 bases, and the junction held 3 bases outside the gene matches. This CDR3 has 14 residues. Germline CDR1 and CDR2: LGHDT and YNNKEL (reference sequence). The CDR3 DNA reads as TGTGCCAGCAGCCCACTAGCGGGGGGGGGCGAGCAGTACTTC. Its protein product is CASSPLAGGGEQYF.

This clone has only one observation. The chain couples TRBV7-9 to TRBJ2-7; the match to TRBD1 covers 8 bases. The V and J ends lost 6 bases and 6 bases, in that order; junction bases with no gene match: 4. This CDR3 region has 12 residues. CDR1 is SEHNR and CDR2 is FQNEAQ in the germline V gene (reference sequence). The CDR3 DNA is TGTGCCAGCAGAGGAACAGGGGGCGAGCAGTACTTC. It translates to CASRGTGGEQYF.

The chain uses TRBV6-5 and TRBJ1-1; D gene unclear. V lost 6 bases and J 0 bases, leaving 14 bases between the germline ends. The CDR3 extends over 15 amino acids. From germline, CDR1 is MNHEY and CDR2 SVGAGI. CDR3 in amino acids: CASRTMQPLNTEAFF. The CDR3 DNA reads as TGTGCCAGCAGGACTATGCAGCCTCTGAACACTGAAGCTTTCTTT.

The chain joins TRBV5-1 to TRBJ1-5; a possible D gene is TRBD1 (6 bases). Germline V lookup: CDR1 SGHRS, CDR2 YFSETQ. The CDR3 runs to 15 residues. Trimming cost V 4 bases and J 2 bases, with 13 bases left between them. This CDR3 is CASSSSGGGNQPQHF. The CDR3 coding sequence is TGCGCCAGCAGCAGCTCGGGGGGCGGCAATCAGCCCCAGCATTTT.

The chain recombines TRBV27 with TRBJ1-6; 7 bases agree with TRBD1. The J segment lost 10 bases and the V segment lost 8 bases, leaving 5 bases of the junction unmatched. CDR1 and CDR2 (germline): MNHEY, SMNVEV (reference sequence). CDR3 size: 12 residues. The CDR3 bases are TGTGCCAGCCGACAGGGAGGCTCACCCCTCCACTTT. Translated: CASRQGGSPLHF.

The V gene is TRBV20-1, the J gene TRBJ1-2, with a weak D call TRBD1 (5 bases). Germline CDR1 DFQATT, CDR2 SNEGSKA (reference sequence). V was cut by 7 bases and J by 8 bases, with 14 bases left in between. The CDR3 totals 11 residues. This chain's CDR3 is CSVRGGTGYTF. Written as DNA, the CDR3 is TGCAGTGTTCGGGGGGGAACGGGCTACACCTTC.

The chain carries TRBV3-1 (or the pseudogene TRBV3-2) and TRBJ1-4, with D uncertain. Trimming cost V 5 bases and J 3 bases, with 13 bases left between them. The CDR3 totals 15 residues. CDR1 and CDR2 from the germline V gene are LGHDT and YNNKEL (reference sequence). The CDR3 region is CASSTPTAANEKLFF. In DNA, the CDR3 is TGTGCCAGCAGCACCCCAACTGCGGCTAATGAAAAACTGTTTTTT.

The chain uses TRBV3-1 (or the pseudogene TRBV3-2) and TRBJ2-7; the match to TRBD2 covers 7 bases. The V segment lost 0 bases and the J segment 0 bases; nucleotides outside the gene matches: 11. Germline CDR1 is LGHDT and CDR2 is YNNKEL (reference sequence). The CDR3 is 18 residues long. The CDR3 spells CASSQESLRGGYSYEQYF. The CDR3 DNA sequence: TGTGCCAGCAGCCAAGAATCGCTGCGCGGGGGTTACTCCTACGAGCAGTACTTC.

This clone was counted only a few times. The chain carries TRBV29-1 and TRBJ1-2; 9 bases agree with TRBD1. Germline values: CDR1 SQVTM, CDR2 ANQGSEA. V shed 8 bases and J 0 bases; nucleotides not matched to a gene: 10. The CDR3 consists of 15 residues. The CDR3 DNA is TGCAGCACCGGGGACAGGGATATTCCTAACTATGGCTACACCTTC. Translating it yields CSTGDRDIPNYGYTF.

J is TRBJ2-7 and V is TRBV3-1 (or the pseudogene TRBV3-2); 8 positions match TRBD1. V lost 4 bases and J lost 6; bases outside the gene matches: 14. CDR1 is LGHDT, CDR2 YNNKEL, per germline (reference sequence). The CDR3 is 16 amino acids. As DNA, the CDR3 is TGTGCCAGCAGCCGGACAGGGCCGCCACCCGAGGGCGAGCAGTACTTC. Protein product: CASSRTGPPPEGEQYF.

This chain links TRBV6-6 with TRBJ2-7; 7 bases line up with TRBD2. This CDR3 spans 14 amino acids. V lost 7 bases to trimming and J lost 3 bases; unmatched junction nucleotides: 9. From germline, CDR1 is MNHNY and CDR2 SVGAGI (reference sequence). The CDR3 nucleotides are TGTGCCAGCACCAAAGCGGGGCGGGACTACGAGCAGTACTTC. This translates into CASTKAGRDYEQYF.

This clone has a handful of counts. This chain uses TRBV19 with TRBJ1-5; the D is unclear. The CDR3 is 12 residues long. The germline V and J ends were trimmed by 5 bases and 4 bases, with 6 bases remaining between them. From germline, CDR1 is LNHDA and CDR2 SQIVND (reference sequence). CDR3 DNA sequence: TGTGCCAGTAGTCCGTTAAATCAGCCCCAGCATTTT. It is translated as CASSPLNQPQHF.

This chain connects TRBV14 to TRBJ1-2; the D is unclear. The CDR3 has 13 residues. Per germline, CDR1 SGHDN and CDR2 FVKESK. V gave up 3 bases and J gave up 9 bases, with 14 bases separating them. Written as DNA, the CDR3 is TGTGCCAGCAGCCAGGGAGACGGCCTCAGCTACACCTTC. Translated, it gives CASSQGDGLSYTF.

The chain has TRBV21-1 and TRBJ2-7; TRBD1, the table's D call, was not compared with the DNA. TRBV21-1 has pseudogene status. The CDR3 spans 16 residues. CDR3 sequence reads: CASSKARGQSSYEQYF. CDR3 coding DNA: TGTGCCAGCAGCAAAGCCAGGGGGCAGAGCTCCTACGAGCAGTACTTC.

This clone was picked up a small number of times. The chain uses TRBV12-3 or TRBV12-4 and TRBJ1-2; D gene ambiguous. The CDR3 spans 12 residues. V was pared by 2 bases and J by 2 bases, with 3 bases between. CDR3 residues: CASSLLNYGYTF. The CDR3 bases are TGTGCCAGCAGTTTACTGAACTATGGCTACACCTTC.